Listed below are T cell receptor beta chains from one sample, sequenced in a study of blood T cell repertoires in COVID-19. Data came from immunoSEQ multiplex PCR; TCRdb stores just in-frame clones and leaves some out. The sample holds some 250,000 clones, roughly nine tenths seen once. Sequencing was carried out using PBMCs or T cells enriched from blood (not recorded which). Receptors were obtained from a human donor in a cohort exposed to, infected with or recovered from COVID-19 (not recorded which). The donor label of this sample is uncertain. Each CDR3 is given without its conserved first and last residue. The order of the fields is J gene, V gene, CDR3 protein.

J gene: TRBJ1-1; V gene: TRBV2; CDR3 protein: ASSETGGLNTEAF
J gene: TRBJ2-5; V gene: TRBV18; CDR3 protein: ASSGTRQETQY
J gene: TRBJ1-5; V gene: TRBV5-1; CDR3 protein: ASSFRGGNQPQH
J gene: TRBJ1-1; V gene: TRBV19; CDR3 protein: ASRTGGAGTEAF
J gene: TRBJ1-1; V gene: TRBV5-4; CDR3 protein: ASSYGIGVNTEAF
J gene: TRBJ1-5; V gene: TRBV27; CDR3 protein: ASSLWSGGNQPQH
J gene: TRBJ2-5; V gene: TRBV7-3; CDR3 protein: ASSLTARQETQY
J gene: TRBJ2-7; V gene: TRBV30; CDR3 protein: AWSGASYEQY
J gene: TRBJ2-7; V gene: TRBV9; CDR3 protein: ASSLRGDRDYEQY
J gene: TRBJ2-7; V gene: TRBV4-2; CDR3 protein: ASSEGSGGYEQY